The 26 T cell receptor beta chains presented below share a single source sample, sequenced in a study of blood T cell repertoires in COVID-19 (dated by TCRdb to the early 2020s). The library was generated by the immunoSEQ multiplex PCR assay. TCRdb provides this immuneACCESS table in a form limited to in-frame rearrangements. Some clones are lacking; in checked studies, under half of them reflect an unresolved V gene, and why the rest are absent is not known. The sample table holds around 160,000 clones, of which 80% to 90% were seen once. The ten largest clonotypes hold 10% to 15% of the sample. The sample taken for sequencing was peripheral blood. The receptors come from a man between 18 and 29 years old with COVID-19, enrolled during active disease.

J is TRBJ1-2 and V is TRBV6-5; 7 bases map to TRBD1. J was trimmed by 6 bases and V by 2 bases; bases with no gene match: 6. The CDR3 is made up of 14 amino acids. CDR1 and CDR2 from the germline V gene are MNHEY and SVGAGI. The DNA for the CDR3 is TGTGCCAGCAGTTACAGCGGACAGGACAATGGCTACACCTTC. Translating gives CASSYSGQDNGYTF.

The chain recombines TRBV27 with TRBJ1-2; no clear D gene. The CDR3 has 14 residues. The V gene's germline CDR1 is MNHEY and CDR2 SMNVEV (reference sequence). Trimming pared 2 bases from V and 5 bases from J, leaving 12 bases between. This CDR3 is CASSLHPGKYGYTF. As DNA, the CDR3 is TGTGCCAGCAGTTTACACCCAGGAAAATATGGCTACACCTTC.

The genes are TRBV7-2 and TRBJ2-7; TRBD1 matches at 9 bases. Trimming removed 4 bases from V and 4 bases from J; junction bases left unmatched: 8. The CDR3 runs 15 residues. CDR1 is SGHTA, CDR2 FQGNSA, per germline. The CDR3 region has the DNA TGTGCCAGCAGCTCCTATTTTGGACAGGGGTACGAGCAGTACTTC. It specifies CASSSYFGQGYEQYF.

The chain combines TRBV9 with TRBJ2-1; TRBD2 matches at 10 bases. CDR3 length: 15 residues. V lost 4 bases, J lost 3 bases, and 4 bases stayed unmatched. Germline CDR1 is SGDLS and CDR2 is YYNGEE. DNA of the CDR3: TGTGCCAGCAGCCCCCGGACTAGCGGCTACAATGAGCAGTTCTTC. Amino acids: CASSPRTSGYNEQFF. The whole variable domain, filled in from reference TRBV9 and TRBJ2-1, reads DSGVTQTPKHLITATGQRVTLRCSPRSGDLSVYWYQQSLDQGLQFLIQYYNGEERAKGNILERFSAQQFPDLHSELNLSSLELGDSALYFCASSPRTSGYNEQFFGPGTRLTVL.

J is TRBJ2-5 and V is TRBV5-4; TRBD2 is a possible D gene (5 bases). This CDR3 is built from 15 residues. The germline V gene has CDR1 SGHNT and CDR2 YYREEE (reference sequence). Trimming took 3 bases from V and 5 from J, leaving 17 bases between them. CDR3 residues: CASSSKLYPGETQYF. The CDR3 nucleotides read TGTGCCAGCAGCTCGAAGCTTTACCCGGGGGAGACCCAGTACTTC.

The chain's CDR3 is CASSLAQGGNTGELFF. In nucleotides, the CDR3 is TGCGCCAGCAGCTTGGCGCAGGGTGGTAACACCGGGGAGCTGTTTTTT. V gene TRBV5-1 combines with J gene TRBJ2-2; possible D gene TRBD1, 5 bases. CDR1 SGHRS and CDR2 YFSETQ come from the germline V gene. V shed 0 bases and J shed 2 bases, with 11 bases lying between them. The CDR3 has 16 amino acids.

The chain employs TRBV30 and TRBJ1-1; TRBD1 matches 9 bases. The length of the CDR3 is 16 residues. The germline V gene has CDR1 GTSNPN and CDR2 SVGIG (reference sequence). J lost 0 bases, V lost 3 bases, and 8 bases had no gene match. The CDR3 spells CAWREQGALMNTEAFF. In DNA form, the CDR3 reads TGTGCCTGGAGGGAACAGGGGGCCCTGATGAACACTGAAGCTTTCTTT. The full variable domain, rest sourced from reference TRBV30 and TRBJ1-1, is SQTIHQWPATLVQPVGSPLSLECTVEGTSNPNLYWYRQAAGRGLQLLFYSVGIGQISSEVPQNLSASRPQDRQFILSSKKLLLSDSGFYLCAWREQGALMNTEAFFGQGTRLTVV.

The chain employs TRBV7-9 and TRBJ2-5, with 9 bases that match TRBD1. Germline assignment: CDR1 SEHNR and CDR2 FQNEAQ (reference sequence). CDR3 length: 17 residues. V was clipped by 6 bases and J by 5 bases; unmatched bases: 16. This CDR3 is CASSPGTGHAKLETQYF. The CDR3 DNA reads TGTGCCAGCAGTCCCGGGACAGGGCATGCAAAACTGGAGACCCAGTACTTC.

J is TRBJ2-7 and V is TRBV4-3; maybe TRBD2 (5 bases). Deletions cut 3 bases from V and 4 bases from J, with 16 bases between. The CDR3 is 15 residues long. CDR1 is LGHNA, CDR2 YSLEER, per germline. CDR3 coding DNA: TGCGCCAGCAGCCAGCTTGCGGGCGACGGTTACGAGCAGTACTTC. Amino acid sequence: CASSQLAGDGYEQYF.

About this clone: The same CDR3 is also encoded by other DNA sequences in this sample. This sequence joins TRBV28 and TRBJ2-5, with unresolved D. Trimming removed 3 bases at V and 5 bases at J, with 4 bases between. CDR1 and CDR2 (germline): MDHEN, SYDVKM. The CDR3 runs to 11 residues. The CDR3 is CASSLRETQYF. CDR3 nucleotides: TGTGCCAGCAGTTTGCGGGAGACCCAGTACTTC.

This clone showed up just once. One end of the junction does not line up with germline, which may come from a read error. V and J are TRBV29-1 and TRBJ2-7; D is uncertain. The CDR3 totals 12 residues. The germline V gene has CDR1 SQVTM and CDR2 ANQGSEA. The chain's CDR3 is CSVEGVAYEQYF. DNA for the CDR3: TGCAGCGTGGAAGGTGTAGCCTACGAGCAGTACTTC.

This clone was seen more than once but under ten times. The chain uses TRBV5-4 and TRBJ2-1, with TRBD2 matching over 7 bases. Germline values: CDR1 SGHNT, CDR2 YYREEE (reference sequence). The CDR3 spans 15 residues. Trimming cost V 3 bases and J 5 bases; bases outside gene matches: 8. CDR3 sequence reads: CASSSSGLGHNEQFF. The CDR3, as DNA: TGTGCCAGCAGCTCTAGCGGATTGGGACACAATGAGCAGTTCTTC.

The chain links TRBV19 to TRBJ1-2; 8 bases map to TRBD1. The germline V gene encodes CDR1 LNHDA and CDR2 SQIVND (reference sequence). This CDR3 comprises 14 residues. V trimming: 7 bases; J trimming: 4 bases; junction bases outside the gene matches: 8. CDR3 sequence (DNA): TGTGCCAGTACCCCGAGACAGGGGCGCTATGGCTACACCTTC. Its protein product is CASTPRQGRYGYTF.

The chain carries TRBV3-1 (or the pseudogene TRBV3-2) and TRBJ2-5; 10 bases are shared with TRBD2. CDR3 length: 17 amino acids. The trim removed 4 bases at V and 4 bases at J, leaving 12 bases unmatched. Germline loops: CDR1 LGHDT, CDR2 YNNKEL (reference sequence). The CDR3, as DNA: TGTGCCAGCAGCCCACCTTCGCGCCTAGCGGGAGTAGAGACCCAGTACTTC. As protein: CASSPPSRLAGVETQYF.

In regard to this clone: Germline is not matched at one junction end, which may reflect a read error. The chain uses TRBV10-3 and TRBJ1-4; possibly TRBD1 for D (5 bases). There are 15 residues in the CDR3. Germline V lookup: CDR1 ENHRY, CDR2 SYGVKD. DNA of the CDR3: TGTGCCATCAGTGAGTCGAAGGGGTATAATGAAAAACTGCTTTTT. It specifies CAISESKGYNEKLLF.

The chain joins TRBV27 to TRBJ2-1; TRBD1 matches 8 bases. CDR3 length: 14 amino acids. CDR1 is MNHEY, CDR2 SMNVEV, per germline (reference sequence). The V and J ends lost 4 bases and 5 bases, in that order; junction bases with no gene match: 4. The CDR3 region has the DNA TGTGCCAGCAGTTGGGAGACAGGGGACAATGAGCAGTTCTTC. Protein sequence: CASSWETGDNEQFF.

This rearrangement joins TRBV5-1 to TRBJ2-7; no definite D call. The germline CDR1 and CDR2 sequences are SGHRS and YFSETQ. V lost 0 bases to trimming and J lost 2 bases, with 9 bases between them. The CDR3 extends over 14 amino acids. In DNA form, the CDR3 reads TGCGCCAGCAGCTTGGAGGCAGAGGCCTACGAGCAGTACTTC. The encoded protein is CASSLEAEAYEQYF.

The chain employs TRBV19 and TRBJ2-7; D gene unclear. Deletions cut 5 bases from V and 4 bases from J, with 15 bases between. Germline CDR1 reads LNHDA; CDR2 reads SQIVND (reference sequence). The CDR3 has 14 amino acids. CDR3 residues: CASSSWRGKYEQYF. DNA of the CDR3: TGTGCCAGTAGTTCCTGGAGAGGCAAATACGAGCAGTACTTC.

The J gene is TRBJ2-6, the V gene TRBV9; 7 nucleotides line up with TRBD2. This CDR3 is 20 amino acids long. Unmatched junction bases numbered 12, after V lost 0 bases and J lost 0 bases. CDR1 SGDLS and CDR2 YYNGEE come from the germline V gene. The chain's CDR3 is CASSVAGGGISGSGANVLTF. The CDR3 bases are TGTGCCAGCAGCGTAGCCGGGGGAGGGATCTCAGGCTCTGGGGCCAACGTCCTGACTTTC.

This chain uses TRBV20-1 with TRBJ2-7; 8 positions agree with TRBD2. The V gene's germline CDR1 is DFQATT and CDR2 SNEGSKA (reference sequence). J gave up 2 bases and V 3 bases, and 9 bases lay outside the gene matches. The CDR3 has 15 amino acids. The CDR3 region has the DNA TGCAGTGCTAGTCCTGTCACTAGCGGAACCTACGAGCAGTACTTC. Amino acid sequence: CSASPVTSGTYEQYF.

This chain uses TRBV28 with TRBJ1-5, with 9 bases aligning to TRBD1. After removal of 2 bases from V and 2 bases from J, the junction contained 4 bases not matched to a gene. Germline V gene lookup returns CDR1 MDHEN and CDR2 SYDVKM. The CDR3 runs to 16 residues. For the CDR3, the DNA is TGTGCCAGCAGTTTAAGACAGGGGGGTGGCAATCAGCCCCAGCATTTT. It specifies CASSLRQGGGNQPQHF.

The J gene is TRBJ2-3, the V gene TRBV19, with D maybe TRBD1 (6 bases). The V end was cut by 5 bases, the J end by 6 bases, with 15 bases between. Per the germline V gene, CDR1 is LNHDA and CDR2 is SQIVND (reference sequence). The CDR3 has 14 residues. The CDR3, as DNA: TGTGCCAGTAGTTACTGGGGGCGCGAGGATACGCAGTATTTT. Its translation is CASSYWGREDTQYF. The whole variable domain, remainder taken from reference TRBV19 and TRBJ2-3, is DGGITQSPKYLFRKEGQNVTLSCEQNLNHDAMYWYRQDPGQGLRLIYYSQIVNDFQKGDIAEGYSVSREKKESFPLTVTSAQKNPTAFYLCASSYWGREDTQYFGPGTRLTVL.

The chain recombines TRBV6-1 with TRBJ2-6; 8 bases fit TRBD2. The CDR3 covers 18 residues. Germline CDR1 and CDR2: MNHNS and SASEGT. J gave up 1 base and V 0 bases, and 5 bases lay outside the gene matches. As DNA, the CDR3 is TGTGCCAGCAGTGAAGCACTCAGCGGGAGATCTGGGGCCAACGTCCTGACTTTC. Protein sequence: CASSEALSGRSGANVLTF.

The V gene is TRBV28, the J gene TRBJ2-3; tentative D call: TRBD2 (6 bases). Trimming cost V 2 bases and J 5 bases, with 23 bases left between them. From germline, CDR1 is MDHEN and CDR2 SYDVKM. The CDR3 sequence is 18 residues long. CDR3 residues: CASSLRGWRGGRQDTQYF. In DNA form, the CDR3 reads TGTGCCAGCAGTTTAAGGGGCTGGCGGGGAGGCCGTCAAGATACGCAGTATTTT.

This clone was found a few times. This chain links TRBV5-1 with TRBJ2-1; no firm D call. The germline V gene has CDR1 SGHRS and CDR2 YFSETQ. The CDR3 runs 12 residues. Trimming removed 0 bases from V and 7 bases from J, with 5 bases in between. This chain's CDR3 is CASSLARNEQFF. In nucleotides, the CDR3 is TGCGCCAGCAGCTTGGCGAGAAATGAGCAGTTCTTC. Complete variable domain (other parts from reference TRBV5-1 and TRBJ2-1): KAGVTQTPRYLIKTRGQQVTLSCSPISGHRSVSWYQQTPGQGLQFLFEYFSETQRNKGNFPGRFSGRQFSNSRSEMNVSTLELGDSALYLCASSLARNEQFFGPGTRLTVL.

This chain connects TRBV5-1 to TRBJ2-5; TRBD2 agrees at 7 bases. The CDR3 is 15 amino acids. Germline loops: CDR1 SGHRS, CDR2 YFSETQ. Trimming at V came to 0 bases and at J to 7 bases, leaving 9 bases not matched to a gene. CDR3 nucleotides: TGCGCCAGCAGCTTGGACGCTAGCGGTGCGGGGACCCAGTACTTC. Encoded protein: CASSLDASGAGTQYF.